This T cell receptor (beta chain) came from a study of cytomegalovirus exposure and HLA in healthy donors (TCRdb year 2017). General notes on the study: In an earlier analysis of roughly 590 of the donors, under 300 Gb of sequence data and some 120 million unique TCR beta sequences from about 179 million T cells were reported. The study profiled the T cell repertoires of about 640 subjects by immunosequencing and related them to cytomegalovirus serostatus. Of the roughly 420 genotyped donors, less than 85% were placed in the genetic ancestry cluster associated with self-reported Caucasian donors. Across some 400 genotyped donors of the cohort, an average of about 240,000 unique TCR beta nucleotide sequences per donor were sequenced, and 15% to 20% of those sequences were non-productive. A separate validation cohort of over a hundred different subjects was used in addition to the 666-subject first cohort. The study aimed to test whether signatures of past pathogen exposure could be identified by cataloging public T cell receptors. Rather than using new phenotypic data, the later analysis identified candidate immune exposures from TCR beta sequences and from how often those sequences occurred across donors. Four to six DR-DQ haplotypes were handled as single units for association and clustering because linkage in the cohort was strong. Typing coverage varied by locus: roughly 620-630 donors for A, B, C, DRB1 and DQB1; roughly 520 for DQA1; 606 for DPA1; roughly 450 for DPB1. HLA typing included class I and class II loci at four-digit resolution. Every repertoire in the discovery cohort had been generated on one and the same sequencing platform. Around 330 gigabases of sequencing data and around 90 million unique TCR sequences made up an early release that covered roughly 670 HLA-typed donors. Donor age, sex, ethnicity and CMV serostatus were compiled together with the repertoire data. An earlier analysis of 587 of the donors applied high-throughput TCR beta sequencing to assess whether each TCR beta V gene segment acted as functional or pseudogenic. To predict cytomegalovirus infection status, the study combined high-throughput TCR immunosequencing, statistical association of individual TCRs with disease status, and machine learning. In a later analysis, previously published TCR beta repertoires from 500 to 750 donors were re-analyzed and high-resolution HLA genotyping was added so that TCR occurrence patterns could be studied. Genome-wide SNP genotypes for about three fifths of the roughly 670 donors were used in a later genetic analysis, which treated that subset as a discovery cohort.

The cohort comprised 710 or so healthy bone marrow donors. All cohort members were sampled while nominally healthy, although unrecorded immune exposures were likely present. The donor tested CMV seropositive, placing the donor among the approximately 310 seropositive members of the cohort. A peripheral blood sample was collected from each donor, and TCR beta sequencing was performed on peripheral blood mononuclear cells. Genomic DNA extraction from the blood cell samples was performed with the Qiagen DNeasy Blood Extraction Kit. As concerns this clone: No antigen is known for it. The record has no base qualities; no much larger clone is one base away.

Library creation used the immunoSEQ multiplex PCR assay. For the multiplex PCR, a mixture combining 60 forward primers for TCR Vbeta segments and 13 reverse primers for TCR Jbeta segments was used. The CDR3 region of rearranged TCR beta genes was amplified from genomic DNA with a multiplex PCR assay. On the Illumina HiSeq System, the amplified TCR beta libraries were sequenced as 87-base-pair reads. The authors' analysis ran thus. Across the 670 or so repertoires, a later analysis counted approximately 75 million unique TCR beta chains, roughly 11 million of which were shared by at least two donors. Raw reads were error-corrected and collapsed into unique sequences with a nearest-neighbor algorithm that merged closely related sequences to remove PCR and sequencing errors. Alignment of CDR3 sequences to IMGT reference sequences was used to assign V, D and J gene segments. Each retained sequence needed at least a six-nucleotide match to both a V gene segment and a J gene segment. Rearrangements were called productive when the CDR3 lacked stop codons and stayed in frame with V and J; all others were non-productive. Following IMGT convention, CDR3 was defined as the stretch from the second conserved V-encoded cysteine up to the conserved J-encoded phenylalanine. The earlier analysis of about 560 of the donors excluded any sequence lacking an unambiguous match to a single V gene segment. An earlier analysis of a few hundred of the donors classified V segments as functional when productive rearrangements were above 56.7% and as segregating when the standard deviation between donors was above 5%. To diagnose cytomegalovirus status from the catalog of TCR beta chain sequences, a statistical classification framework was built. V and J gene assignment, in a later analysis, came from comparing TCR nucleotide sequences with IMGT/GENE-DB human TR gene sequences. In a later analysis, CDR3 sequences and most-parsimonious VDJ recombination scenarios were assigned using the TCRdist pipeline. A later analysis defined each TCR beta chain by its CDR3 amino acid sequence plus V-gene family, and excluded reads lacking a unique V-gene family. As a way to deal with suspected cross-contamination and a sequencing artifact, a later analysis dropped 640 or so nucleotide sequences that were highly shared and had low generation probability. A later analysis calculated a clonal expansion index for each public chain from normalized within-repertoire ranks of inferred template counts. In a later analysis, generation probabilities were computed using a VDJ recombination model fitted to out-of-frame rearrangements, and the results were checked against IGoR. In a later analysis, hypergeometric tests were used to score TCR-TCR, TCR-HLA and TCR-CMV co-occurrence, with a repertoire-size bias correction applied to TCR pairs. In a later analysis, false discovery rates were estimated by permuting HLA or CMV assignments 20 times. A later analysis grouped co-occurring TCRs with DBSCAN, adding TCRdist sequence similarity when clustering within HLA-allele-positive subsets. For co-occurrence clustering, repertoires with fewer than 30,000 or more than 120,000 public chains were excluded, along with four or five repertoires with anomalous nucleotide sharing. As stored in TCRdb, this immuneACCESS dataset retains in-frame rearrangements with V and J assigned. A fraction of the clones does not appear; measured against another copy, unresolved V genes explain less than half of the discrepancy, and the remainder lacks a known reason. V, J and clone size reflect that table, while D and trimming were determined from the DNA. This sample gives almost 70,000 clones in total; more than 60% of them show up just once. Of the sample, around 15% is held by the ten largest clones.

The CDR3 measures 15 amino acids from cysteine to phenylalanine. The CDR3 DNA has 45 bases and is translated from base 1. V and J are truncated by 1 base and 2 bases respectively, leaving an intervening sequence of 9 bases. CDR1 and CDR2 were assigned from the germline V gene as SGHTS and YDEGEE. The paper's findings and limits, for the study overall: A later analysis found that most CMV-associated TCR beta chains appeared HLA-restricted, with HLA associations seemingly driven largely by CMV exposure. The classifier was reported to diagnose cytomegalovirus status with high specificity and sensitivity in both the original cohort and the validation cohort. Linkage disequilibrium might explain the correlated functional status among segregating V segments, but an unknown experimental factor could not be ruled out. In this cohort, only TCR beta chains were sequenced, and detectable features were limited by the absence of alpha or paired-chain data. The sequencing pipeline was judged likely to have produced a cluster of highly shared sequence variants as a technical artifact. Roughly uniform sequencing depth across donors was assumed in presence/absence analyses, although this assumption may not hold. The authors suggested that the approach could potentially be generalized to other disease states and immunological phenotypes. A later analysis found that TCR association rates varied across HLA loci, with DRB1 alleles showing the most associated TCRs and HLA-C alleles the fewest. A later genetic analysis reported fewer N-insertions in productive TCRs among donors in an Asian-associated ancestry cluster than the roughly 720-donor mean. Assigning TCR associations to individual alleles was difficult when HLA alleles, especially DR and DQ, strongly co-occurred. Some IMGT-functional V segments, including TRBV6-2 and TRBV6-3, could not be distinguished by the 87-base-pair reads and were therefore excluded. Compared with equally common non-associated chains, HLA-associated TCR beta chains in a later analysis were more clonally expanded and had lower generation probabilities. Most TCR sequences were observed very rarely across donors, whereas some public TCRs were present in many individuals. In the study, approximately 160 TCR beta chains were listed as associated with cytomegalovirus. Broadly in line with IMGT annotations, most TCR beta V segments showed up in productive rearrangements about 87% or about 30% of the time in an earlier analysis of a few hundred of the donors. In vitro tests confirmed that a few of the cytomegalovirus-associated TCR beta chains recognize cytomegalovirus antigens. The only immune exposure information available for the cohort was CMV serostatus. In a later analysis, several top co-occurrence clusters were reported to appear linked to parvovirus B19, influenza, CMV and Epstein-Barr virus. An association between a missense DCLRE1C variant and V-gene and J-gene trimming of TCR beta chains was found in a later genetic analysis and replicated in an independent cohort. In a later analysis, about 17,000 TCR beta sequences were associated with specific HLA alleles at a false discovery rate of 0.05. Because counts were too low, roughly 17 rarely observed V segments, including chromosome 9 orphons, were left out of the earlier analysis of 587 of the donors. Because HLA typing was unavailable for some donors at each locus, only the typed subset was used in association tests. A further reported finding was that TCR beta sequences accurately predicted the HLA-A and HLA-B alleles for most subjects in the first cohort.

The clonotype was recovered from a male donor in good health and CMV-seropositive. What was sequenced was PBMCs. This sequence uses TRBV5-8 and TRBJ2-2; TRBD1 might be the D gene, on 6 matching bases. Here the CDR3 is given as CASSLTGRNTGELFF. In nucleotides, the sequence is TGTGCCAGCAGCTTGACAGGGCGTAACACCGGGGAGCTGTTTTTT.